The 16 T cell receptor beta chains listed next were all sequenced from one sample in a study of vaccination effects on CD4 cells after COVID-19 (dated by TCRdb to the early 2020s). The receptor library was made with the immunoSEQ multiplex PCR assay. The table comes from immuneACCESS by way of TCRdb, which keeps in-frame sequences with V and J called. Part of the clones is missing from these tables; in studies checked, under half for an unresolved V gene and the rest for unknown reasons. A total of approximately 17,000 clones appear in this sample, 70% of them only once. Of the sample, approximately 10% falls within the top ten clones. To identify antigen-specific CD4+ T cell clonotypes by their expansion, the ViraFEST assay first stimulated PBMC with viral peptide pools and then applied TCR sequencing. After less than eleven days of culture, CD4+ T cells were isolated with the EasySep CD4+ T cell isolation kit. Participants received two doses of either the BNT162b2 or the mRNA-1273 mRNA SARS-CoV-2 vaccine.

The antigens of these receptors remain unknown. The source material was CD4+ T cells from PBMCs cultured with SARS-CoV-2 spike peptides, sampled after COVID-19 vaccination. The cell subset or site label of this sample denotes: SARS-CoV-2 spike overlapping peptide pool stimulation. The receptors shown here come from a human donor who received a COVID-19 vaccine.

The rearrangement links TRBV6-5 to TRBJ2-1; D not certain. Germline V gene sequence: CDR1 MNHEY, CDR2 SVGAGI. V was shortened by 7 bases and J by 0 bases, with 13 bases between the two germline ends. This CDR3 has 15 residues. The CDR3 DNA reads TGTGCCAGCACCACCGGGCGGCACTCCTACAATGAGCAGTTCTTC. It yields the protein CASTTGRHSYNEQFF.

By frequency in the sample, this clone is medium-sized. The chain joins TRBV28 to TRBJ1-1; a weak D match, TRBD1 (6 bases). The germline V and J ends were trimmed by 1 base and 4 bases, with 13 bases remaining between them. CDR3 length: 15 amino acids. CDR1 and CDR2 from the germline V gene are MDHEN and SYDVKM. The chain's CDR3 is CASSLFGGRSTEAFF. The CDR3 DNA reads TGTGCCAGCAGTTTATTTGGGGGGCGCAGCACTGAAGCTTTCTTT.

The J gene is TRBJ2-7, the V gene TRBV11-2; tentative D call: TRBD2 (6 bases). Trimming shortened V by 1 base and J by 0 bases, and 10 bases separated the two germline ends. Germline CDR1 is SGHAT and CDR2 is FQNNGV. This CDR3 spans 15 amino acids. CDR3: CASSLVSGISYEQYF. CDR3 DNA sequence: TGTGCCAGCAGCTTAGTTAGCGGAATCTCCTACGAGCAGTACTTC.

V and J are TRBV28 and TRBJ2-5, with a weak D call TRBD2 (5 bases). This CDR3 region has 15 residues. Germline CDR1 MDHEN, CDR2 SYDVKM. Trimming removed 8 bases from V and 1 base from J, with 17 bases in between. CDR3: CASRGSGKIQETQYF. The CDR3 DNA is TGTGCCAGCCGAGGAAGCGGAAAAATCCAAGAGACCCAGTACTTC.

CDR3 amino acids: CASSLGQGMRKTQYF. The CDR3 DNA is TGTGCCAGCAGCTTGGGACAGGGGATGAGAAAGACCCAGTACTTC. This rearrangement joins TRBV7-2 to TRBJ2-5; 10 bases are shared with TRBD1. Unmatched junction bases numbered 7, after V lost 3 bases and J lost 6 bases. Per the germline V gene, CDR1 is SGHTA and CDR2 is FQGNSA. The CDR3 runs 15 residues.

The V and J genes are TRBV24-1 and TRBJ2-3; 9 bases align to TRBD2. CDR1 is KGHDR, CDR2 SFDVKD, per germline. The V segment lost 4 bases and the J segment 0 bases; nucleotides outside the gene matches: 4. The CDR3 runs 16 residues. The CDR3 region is CATSDRTSVSTDTQYF. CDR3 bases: TGTGCCACCAGTGACCGGACTAGCGTAAGCACAGATACGCAGTATTTT.

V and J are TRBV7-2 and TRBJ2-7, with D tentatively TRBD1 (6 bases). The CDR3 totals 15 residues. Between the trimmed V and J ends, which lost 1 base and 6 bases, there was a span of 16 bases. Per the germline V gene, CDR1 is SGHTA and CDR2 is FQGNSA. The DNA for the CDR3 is TGTGCCAGCAGCTTAGAGACAGGAGTACCCTCCGAGCAGTACTTC. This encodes CASSLETGVPSEQYF.

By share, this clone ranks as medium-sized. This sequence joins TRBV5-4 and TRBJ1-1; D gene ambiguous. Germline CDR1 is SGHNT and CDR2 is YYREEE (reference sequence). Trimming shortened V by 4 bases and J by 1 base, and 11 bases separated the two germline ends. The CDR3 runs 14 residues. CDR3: CASSKDLRNTEAFF. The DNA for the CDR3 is TGTGCCAGCAGCAAGGACCTGAGGAACACTGAAGCTTTCTTT.

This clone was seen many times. The CDR3 DNA reads as TGTGCCAGCAGCCATGGGACCGCTAATTCACCCCTCCACTTT. As protein: CASSHGTANSPLHF. The chain has TRBV3-1 (or the pseudogene TRBV3-2) and TRBJ1-6; D possibly corresponds to TRBD1 (5 bases). Trimming left V 3 bases short and J 6 bases short, with 9 bases between. Germline assignment: CDR1 LGHDT and CDR2 YNNKEL (reference sequence). This CDR3 region has 14 residues.

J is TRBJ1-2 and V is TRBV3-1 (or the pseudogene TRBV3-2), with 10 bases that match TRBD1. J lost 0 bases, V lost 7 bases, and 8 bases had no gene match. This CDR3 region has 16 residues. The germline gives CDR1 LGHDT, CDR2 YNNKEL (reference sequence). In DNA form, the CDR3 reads TGTGCCAGCACCTACGGACAGGGGGTAGCTAACTATGGCTACACCTTC. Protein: CASTYGQGVANYGYTF.

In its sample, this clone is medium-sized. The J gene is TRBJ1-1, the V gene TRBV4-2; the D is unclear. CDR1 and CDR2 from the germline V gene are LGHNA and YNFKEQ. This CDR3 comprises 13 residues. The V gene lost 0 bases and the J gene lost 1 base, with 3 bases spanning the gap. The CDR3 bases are TGTGCCAGCAGCCAAGATGCGAACACTGAAGCTTTCTTT. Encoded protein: CASSQDANTEAFF.

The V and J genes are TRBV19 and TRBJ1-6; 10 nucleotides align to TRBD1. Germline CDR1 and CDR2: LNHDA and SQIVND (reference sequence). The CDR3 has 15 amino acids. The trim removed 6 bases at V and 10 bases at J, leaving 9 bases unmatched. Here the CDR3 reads CASSRKTGGESPLHF. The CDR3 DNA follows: TGTGCCAGTAGCAGGAAGACAGGGGGCGAATCACCCCTCCACTTT.

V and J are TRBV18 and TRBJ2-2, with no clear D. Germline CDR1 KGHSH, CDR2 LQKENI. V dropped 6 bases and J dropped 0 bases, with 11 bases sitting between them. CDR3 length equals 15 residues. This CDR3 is CASSPDPANTGELFF. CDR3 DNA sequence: TGTGCCAGCTCCCCTGACCCCGCGAACACCGGGGAGCTGTTTTTT.

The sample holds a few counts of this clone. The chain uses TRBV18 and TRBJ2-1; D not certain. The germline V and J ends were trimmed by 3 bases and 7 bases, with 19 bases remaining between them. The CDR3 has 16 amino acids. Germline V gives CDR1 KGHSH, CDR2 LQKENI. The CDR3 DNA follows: TGTGCCAGCTCACCTCCTACTCGGCCCTTGGGGAATGAGCAGTTCTTC. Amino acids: CASSPPTRPLGNEQFF.

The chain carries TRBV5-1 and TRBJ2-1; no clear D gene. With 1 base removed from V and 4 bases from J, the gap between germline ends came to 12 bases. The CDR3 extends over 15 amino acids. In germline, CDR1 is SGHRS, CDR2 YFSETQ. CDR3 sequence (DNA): TGCGCCAGCAGCTTGTACTTGGGCTCTTACAATGAGCAGTTCTTC. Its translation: CASSLYLGSYNEQFF.

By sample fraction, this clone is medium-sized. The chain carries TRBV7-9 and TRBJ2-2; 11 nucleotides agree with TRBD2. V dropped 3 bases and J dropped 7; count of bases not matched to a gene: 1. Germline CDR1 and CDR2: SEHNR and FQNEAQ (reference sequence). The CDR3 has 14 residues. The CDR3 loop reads CASSFGLAGGELFF. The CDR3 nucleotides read TGTGCCAGCAGCTTTGGACTAGCGGGCGGGGAGCTGTTTTTT.